This TCR beta chain is from a study of shared clonotypes between healthy human individuals. Method: immunoSEQ multiplex PCR; TCRdb's copy keeps in-frame clones and lacks some. The sample has some 2,100,000 clones; 90% to 97% are singletons. Regarding this clone: Its antigen is as yet unknown.

Study results and caveats: Non-shared clonotypes were found to have lower generation probabilities than the clonotypes that were shared by all four of the sorted-subset donors.

This CDR3 contains 14 residues. Germline V lookup: CDR1 MGHRA, CDR2 YSYEKL. V lost 6 bases to trimming and J lost 0 bases, with 6 bases between them. Material for sequencing was naive CD4+ T cells sorted from blood. Subset noted: CD45RA+ positively selected. This receptor was identified in a young man in good health. The chain has TRBV4-1 and TRBJ1-6; D call uncertain. CDR3 coding DNA: TGCGCCAGCAGTCCGGGCTCCTATAATTCACCCCTCCACTTT. Translation: CASSPGSYNSPLHF.